This T cell receptor beta chain was sequenced for a study of blood T cell repertoires in COVID-19. V was pared by 0 bases and J by 3 bases, with 7 bases between. Germline loops: CDR1 SGDLS, CDR2 YYNGEE. The CDR3 length is 13 residues. The data were produced by immunoSEQ multiplex PCR, yet TCRdb's version contains in-frame clones alone and is incomplete. This table holds about 200,000 clones, around 87% found once. The clonotype comes from a man aged 55 to 69 with acute or convalescent COVID-19. Source material: peripheral blood. V is TRBV9 and J is TRBJ2-7; weak D call: TRBD2 (6 bases). The CDR3 nucleotides are TGTGCCAGCAGCGTAGGGGACTTCTACGAGCAGTACTTC. Translated: CASSVGDFYEQYF.